Presented here are 13 T cell receptor beta chains from one specimen sequenced in a study of OX40 agonist ivuxolimab in advanced cancers. The assay was immunoSEQ multiplex PCR, and TCRdb's table has in-frame clones only and misses some. The table has about 76,000 clones, 85% to 90% seen once. The sample here was CD4+ or CD8+ T cells sorted from blood, taken in a trial of the OX40 agonist ivuxolimab. These receptors were obtained from an adult with an advanced solid tumor such as melanoma, head and neck, liver or kidney cancer.

The chain links TRBV11-1 to TRBJ2-7, with TRBD1 matching 7 bases. Germline V gene data show CDR1 as SGHAT and CDR2 as FQDESV (reference sequence). The CDR3 has 16 residues. Trimming at V came to 4 bases and at J to 2 bases, leaving 11 bases not matched to a gene. The CDR3 sequence is CASSSSQLQGTYEQYF. The CDR3 nucleotides read TGTGCCAGCAGCTCATCCCAACTACAGGGGACCTACGAGCAGTACTTC.

The V and J genes are TRBV10-3 and TRBJ1-2; 11 bases align to TRBD1. CDR1 is ENHRY and CDR2 is SYGVKD in the germline V gene. The J segment lost 8 bases and the V segment lost 4 bases, leaving 6 bases of the junction unmatched. This CDR3 is built from 14 residues. CDR3 in amino acids: CAISAGQGATGYTF. The DNA for the CDR3 is TGTGCCATCAGTGCCGGACAGGGGGCCACGGGCTACACCTTC.

This chain connects TRBV28 to TRBJ2-7; D is perhaps TRBD1 (6 bases). The germline V gene encodes CDR1 MDHEN and CDR2 SYDVKM. This CDR3 contains 11 residues. V was pared by 11 bases and J by 6 bases, with 14 bases between. The CDR3 loop reads CAVHGGFEQYF. Written as DNA, the CDR3 is TGTGCCGTCCATGGGGGCTTCGAGCAGTACTTC.

The rearrangement uses TRBV6-1 and TRBJ2-7, with D tentatively TRBD1 or TRBD2 (5 bases each). The ends were cut back, 4 bases at V and 3 bases at J, with 13 bases in the middle. Germline V gene sequence: CDR1 MNHNS, CDR2 SASEGT. The CDR3 spans 14 residues. CDR3 sequence: CASSGTKRDYEQYF. DNA for the CDR3: TGTGCCAGCAGTGGGACAAAGAGGGACTACGAGCAGTACTTC.

This clone has just one count. This rearrangement joins TRBV21-1 to TRBJ2-3; TRBD2, the table's D call, was not compared with the DNA. TRBV21-1 is a pseudogene locus. The CDR3 extends over 17 amino acids. This CDR3 is CASSKPLPRGGTDTQYF. The CDR3 bases are TGTGCCAGCAGCAAACCCCTCCCGCGGGGGGGCACAGATACGCAGTATTTT.

This clone was counted a few times. The chain combines TRBV21-1 with TRBJ2-4; the D call TRBD2 from the table was never checked on the DNA. TRBV21-1 is termed a pseudogene. The CDR3 contains 19 residues. The CDR3 is CASTSKVGLSPGGKNIQYF. The CDR3 DNA reads TGTGCCAGCACCTCAAAAGTGGGTCTCTCCCCGGGAGGCAAAAACATTCAGTACTTC.

The chain carries TRBV29-1 and TRBJ2-1, with TRBD2 matching over 8 bases. The CDR3 is 16 amino acids. Per germline, CDR1 SQVTM and CDR2 ANQGSEA. V was clipped by 5 bases and J by 4 bases; unmatched bases: 13. CDR3 DNA sequence: TGCAGCGTTCCATTTATTCTAGCGGGTTCATACAATGAGCAGTTCTTC. Amino acid sequence: CSVPFILAGSYNEQFF.

The chain joins TRBV7-9 to TRBJ1-2, with 10 nucleotides matching TRBD1. The junction had 10 bases not matched to a gene; V was cut back by 5 bases and J by 4 bases. The CDR3 totals 16 residues. Germline loops: CDR1 SEHNR, CDR2 FQNEAQ (reference sequence). DNA for the CDR3: TGTGCCAGCAGCCTCGGACAGGGGGTATCAGGCTATGGCTACACCTTC. Its protein is CASSLGQGVSGYGYTF. The variable domain in full, completed from reference TRBV7-9 and TRBJ1-2, reads DTGVSQNPRHKITKRGQNVTFRCDPISEHNRLYWYRQTLGQGPEFLTYFQNEAQLEKSRLLSDRFSAERPKGSFSTLEIQRTEQGDSAMYLCASSLGQGVSGYGYTFGSGTRLTVV.

Concerning this clone: Within the sample, other DNA sequences also encode this same CDR3. This chain connects TRBV29-1 to TRBJ2-2; D is undetermined. CDR1 is SQVTM and CDR2 is ANQGSEA in the germline V gene. V was pared by 4 bases and J by 1 base, with 1 base between. The CDR3 is 11 residues long. The CDR3, as DNA: TGCAGCGTTGGGAACACCGGGGAGCTGTTTTTT. Its protein product is CSVGNTGELFF.

The chain recombines TRBV2 with TRBJ2-1; the D is unclear. The length of the CDR3 is 13 residues. Germline lookup yields CDR1 SNHLY and CDR2 FYNNEI. V shed 4 bases and J shed 4 bases, with 8 bases lying between them. CDR3 in DNA: TGTGCCAGCAGTGCAACTGTGTACAATGAGCAGTTCTTC. Protein product: CASSATVYNEQFF.

The rearrangement links TRBV7-2 to TRBJ2-5; 12 bases map to TRBD2. With V trimmed by 5 bases and J by 4 bases, 2 bases remained unmatched. CDR3 size: 14 residues. The germline CDR1 and CDR2 sequences are SGHTA and FQGNSA. In DNA form, the CDR3 reads TGTGCCAGCAGCCAGACTAGCGGGAGAGAGACCCAGTACTTC. Translated: CASSQTSGRETQYF.

The sample holds one count of this clone. The V call is TRBV5-8, the J call TRBJ2-3; no clear D. This CDR3 is 17 amino acids long. Germline V gives CDR1 SGHTS, CDR2 YDEGEE. V lost 1 base, J lost 0 bases, and 15 bases lay in between. CDR3 DNA: TGTGCCAGCAGCTTGATCGTGACCGAGACTAGCACAGATACGCAGTATTTT. Translation gives CASSLIVTETSTDTQYF. The full variable domain, its missing parts supplied by reference TRBV5-8 and TRBJ2-3, is EAGVTQSPTHLIKTRGQQATLRCSPISGHTSVYWYQQALGLGLQFLLWYDEGEERNRGNFPPRFSGRQFPNYSSELNVNALELEDSALYLCASSLIVTETSTDTQYFGPGTRLTVL.

Only one count was recorded for this clone. This chain connects TRBV15 to TRBJ2-2, with D possibly TRBD2 on 7 matching bases. Deletions cut 6 bases from V and 5 bases from J, with 16 bases between. This CDR3 spans 15 amino acids. Per germline, CDR1 LNHNV and CDR2 YYDKDF (reference sequence). The CDR3 nucleotides are TGTGCCACCAGGAACGGGGGGCTGGGGACCGGGGAGCTGTTTTTT. Protein product: CATRNGGLGTGELFF. The entire variable domain, with the rest obtained from reference TRBV15 and TRBJ2-2, is as follows: DAMVIQNPRYQVTQFGKPVTLSCSQTLNHNVMYWYQQKSSQAPKLLFHYYDKDFNNEADTPDNFQSRRPNTSFCFLDIRSPGLGDTAMYLCATRNGGLGTGELFFGEGSRLTVL.